This T cell receptor (beta chain) was found in a study of T cell clonotyping in hematopoietic cell transplantation. Notes on the study in general: After transplant, recipient diversity fell while pathologically expanded clonotypes grew through day 180.

Only in-frame clones appear in the TCRdb table, and some are missing; sequencing was by immunoSEQ multiplex PCR. The table lists fewer than 8,500 clones, about 97% of them singletons. Sample time point: recipient sample about 28 days before transplant, after cytoreduction. Comments on this clone: The target antigen is unknown.

Germline values: CDR1 MNHNY, CDR2 SVGAGI (reference sequence). CDR3 length equals 13 residues. V shed 6 bases, J shed 6 bases, and the junction held 4 bases outside the gene matches. The sequencing used peripheral blood mononuclear cells, collected before stem cell transplant. The receptor comes from a man aged 70-80 years with acute myeloid leukemia. Some clones in this sample may be carry-over from other donors' samples. This sequence joins TRBV6-6 and TRBJ2-2; 7 nucleotides match TRBD2. The CDR3 bases are TGTGCCAGCAGCCTTAGCGGGTCCGGGGAGCTGTTTTTT. Translation: CASSLSGSGELFF.